This paragraph reports one TCR beta chain. Antigen: not known. The data were obtained in a study of fetal regulatory T cell absence and autoimmunity. Looking at the study overall: The IPEX patients lacked clinical diabetes but had exocrine pancreas autoimmunity.

From germline, CDR1 is SGHNT and CDR2 YYREEE (reference sequence). This CDR3 spans 15 amino acids. The V and J ends lost 0 bases and 2 bases, in that order; junction bases with no gene match: 4. Clones were read by immunoSEQ multiplex PCR, and TCRdb kept only the in-frame ones, dropping some. Of about 95,000 clones listed, around 72% were seen once; the top ten hold roughly 2%. Study conclusions and caveats: In IPEX, the enrichment was taken to support antigen-driven autoimmunity before birth. Compared with cord blood, pancreas showed oligoclonal TCR enrichment, some clones over 80-fold.

Sequenced sample: pancreas tissue. The clonotype originates from a male donor with IPEX syndrome. The chain uses TRBV5-4 and TRBJ2-5; 7 bases agree with TRBD2. The CDR3 spells CASSLDGGKQETQYF. The CDR3 bases are TGTGCCAGCAGCTTGGACGGGGGGAAGCAAGAGACCCAGTACTTC.